The next 17 T cell receptor beta chains were all read from a single sample in a study of shared clonotypes between healthy human individuals. Measured with immunoSEQ multiplex PCR; TCRdb has only the in-frame clones, and not every one. The data contain some 790,000 clones, 72% of them seen just once; the ten biggest clones take up over 1.5%. Sequencing was done on a sample of memory CD4+ T cells sorted from blood. The subset here: CD45RA-negative fraction. The source is a woman aged 25 to 39 in good health.

The chain combines TRBV29-1 with TRBJ2-1; 11 bases match TRBD2. The germline CDR1 and CDR2 sequences are SQVTM and ANQGSEA. J was trimmed by 5 bases and V by 7 bases; bases with no gene match: 13. This CDR3 has 16 amino acids. The CDR3 is CSALRGTSGVNNEQFF. CDR3 in DNA: TGCAGCGCCCTAAGGGGGACTAGCGGAGTTAACAATGAGCAGTTCTTC.

The CDR3 protein is CASSNAQYTGELFF. CDR3 nucleotides: TGTGCCAGCAGCAACGCACAGTACACCGGGGAGCTGTTTTTT. V usage is TRBV11-3 and J usage is TRBJ2-2, with D unresolved. Trimming shortened V by 5 bases and J by 3 bases, and 10 bases separated the two germline ends. Per germline, CDR1 SGHNT and CDR2 YENEEA. This CDR3 has 14 amino acids.

The sample holds a few counts of this clone. This rearrangement joins TRBV27 to TRBJ2-7, with D perhaps TRBD1 (6 bases). The V gene lost 2 bases and the J gene lost 2 bases, with 10 bases spanning the gap. The CDR3 runs to 14 residues. CDR1 is MNHEY and CDR2 is SMNVEV in the germline V gene (reference sequence). The CDR3 spells CASSLNQGPYEQYF. CDR3 nucleotide sequence: TGTGCCAGCAGTTTAAACCAGGGGCCCTACGAGCAGTACTTC.

CDR3 nucleotide sequence: TGTGCCAGCAGGTGGGGGCGAACTGGTTCCTACGAGCAGTACTTC. As protein: CASRWGRTGSYEQYF. The chain recombines TRBV6-5 with TRBJ2-7, with a tentative D call TRBD1 (6 bases). CDR3 length: 15 residues. V was clipped by 6 bases and J by 1 base, with 16 bases between them. Per the germline V gene, CDR1 is MNHEY and CDR2 is SVGAGI.

V gene TRBV9 combines with J gene TRBJ1-2; possibly TRBD1 for D (6 bases). The V gene lost 2 bases and the J gene lost 4 bases, with 9 bases spanning the gap. Per germline, CDR1 SGDLS and CDR2 YYNGEE. The CDR3 runs 13 residues. The CDR3 nucleotides read TGTGCCAGCAGCGTTGGACAGACCTATGGCTACACCTTC. The encoded protein is CASSVGQTYGYTF.

V usage is TRBV18 and J usage is TRBJ2-5; possibly TRBD1 or TRBD2 for D (5 bases each). Germline loops: CDR1 KGHSH, CDR2 LQKENI. V was trimmed by 3 bases and J by 8 bases, leaving 16 bases between them. This CDR3 is 14 amino acids long. CDR3 sequence: CASSPGTQRGTQYF. The CDR3 DNA is TGTGCCAGCTCACCTGGGACCCAAAGAGGAACCCAGTACTTC.

V gene TRBV7-2 combines with J gene TRBJ1-2, with 7 positions matching TRBD1. The trim removed 4 bases at V and 6 bases at J, leaving 2 bases unmatched. The CDR3 totals 12 residues. CDR1 is SGHTA, CDR2 FQGNSA, per germline. CDR3 bases: TGTGCCAGCAGCTCGACAGGGCATGGCTACACCTTC. This encodes CASSSTGHGYTF.

A word on this clone: Its ends do not fully match the called genes, so a read error is possible. The chain couples TRBV28 to TRBJ2-2; D might be TRBD2 (6 bases). Germline values: CDR1 MDHEN, CDR2 SYDVKM. The CDR3 covers 15 residues. CDR3 coding DNA: TGTGCCAGCGGTTTTGGGAGGACGAACACCGGGGAGCTGTTTTTT. Amino acids: CASGFGRTNTGELFF.

The CDR3 DNA reads as TGTGCCAGCAGCTTAGTCGGCACTTACTCTGGAAACACCATATATTTT. Protein: CASSLVGTYSGNTIYF. The chain has TRBV7-2 and TRBJ1-3, with D hard to call. CDR1 is SGHTA, CDR2 FQGNSA, per germline. V was cut by 1 base and J by 0 bases, with 10 bases left in between. The length of the CDR3 is 16 residues.

This clone was seen once. The chain employs TRBV5-1 and TRBJ1-1; D is ambiguous. This CDR3 is built from 16 residues. Germline V gives CDR1 SGHRS, CDR2 YFSETQ. V lost 0 bases, J lost 2 bases, and 14 bases lay in between. The CDR3 nucleotides are TGCGCCAGCAGCTTGGGAATAACTGGGATCAACACTGAAGCTTTCTTT. Amino acids: CASSLGITGINTEAFF. Using reference TRBV5-1 and TRBJ1-1 for the parts outside the CDR3, the full variable domain is KAGVTQTPRYLIKTRGQQVTLSCSPISGHRSVSWYQQTPGQGLQFLFEYFSETQRNKGNFPGRFSGRQFSNSRSEMNVSTLELGDSALYLCASSLGITGINTEAFFGQGTRLTVV.

This clone has more than one count but fewer than ten. Other DNA sequences of this sample code for an identical CDR3. This rearrangement joins TRBV5-6 to TRBJ2-7; 7 positions agree with TRBD1. Germline CDR1 is SGHDT and CDR2 is YYEEEE. V shed 0 bases and J 4 bases; nucleotides not matched to a gene: 4. CDR3 length: 14 amino acids. Here the CDR3 DNA reads TGTGCCAGCAGCTTGGGACAGGGTAGATACGAGCAGTACTTC. The encoded protein is CASSLGQGRYEQYF. Together with reference TRBV5-6 and TRBJ2-7, the CDR3 gives the full variable domain: DAGVTQSPTHLIKTRGQQVTLRCSPKSGHDTVSWYQQALGQGPQFIFQYYEEEERQRGNFPDRFSGHQFPNYSSELNVNALLLGDSALYLCASSLGQGRYEQYFGPGTRLTVT.

Of note for this clone: This specimen includes other DNA sequences encoding the same CDR3. The chain links TRBV11-2 to TRBJ1-1; D is uncertain. The V end lost 1 base, the J end lost 4 bases, and 4 bases lay between the germline ends. This CDR3 has 12 residues. Germline V gene data show CDR1 as SGHAT and CDR2 as FQNNGV. The CDR3 nucleotides read TGTGCCAGCAGCTTAGTGGGCACTGAAGCTTTCTTT. It yields the protein CASSLVGTEAFF. Using reference TRBV11-2 and TRBJ1-1 for the parts outside the CDR3, the full variable domain is EAGVAQSPRYKIIEKRQSVAFWCNPISGHATLYWYQQILGQGPKLLIQFQNNGVVDDSQLPKDRFSAERLKGVDSTLKIQPAKLEDSAVYLCASSLVGTEAFFGQGTRLTVV.

V gene TRBV7-9 combines with J gene TRBJ2-4; tentative D call: TRBD1 (6 bases). Trimming left V 4 bases short and J 4 bases short, with 8 bases between. CDR1 is SEHNR and CDR2 is FQNEAQ in the germline V gene (reference sequence). CDR3 length: 13 amino acids. This chain's CDR3 is CASSYQGKNIQYF. CDR3 bases: TGTGCCAGCAGCTATCAGGGGAAAAACATTCAGTACTTC.

V and J are TRBV28 and TRBJ1-6; the match to TRBD1 covers 7 bases. The CDR3 contains 15 residues. V was clipped by 2 bases and J by 8 bases; unmatched bases: 6. Per germline, CDR1 MDHEN and CDR2 SYDVKM. The CDR3 DNA is TGTGCCAGCAGTTTAGTCGGGACAGATTATTCACCCCTCCACTTT. It is translated as CASSLVGTDYSPLHF.

This chain links TRBV30 with TRBJ2-2; 10 nucleotides agree with TRBD2. The CDR3 spans 16 residues. V gave up 1 base and J gave up 5 bases; unmatched junction bases: 7. Germline V gene lookup returns CDR1 GTSNPN and CDR2 SVGIG (reference sequence). The chain's CDR3 is CAWSGVAGGITGELFF. In DNA, the CDR3 is TGTGCCTGGAGTGGGGTAGCGGGAGGTATAACCGGGGAGCTGTTTTTT.

The chain couples TRBV5-4 to TRBJ2-5, with 8 bases identical to TRBD2. The J call may be in error: the DNA end matches TRBJ2-7 better. This CDR3 is 14 amino acids long. Germline loops: CDR1 SGHNT, CDR2 YYREEE (reference sequence). The DNA of the CDR3 is TGTGCCAGCAGCCCCAGCGGGAGCTCCTACGAGCAGTACTTC. Protein: CASSPSGSSYEQYF.

The chain employs TRBV6-5 and TRBJ1-2, with D maybe TRBD1 (5 bases). Between the trimmed V and J ends, which lost 5 bases and 2 bases, there was a span of 12 bases. CDR1 and CDR2 (germline): MNHEY, SVGAGI. The CDR3 length is 14 residues. CDR3 in amino acids: CASSPLTANYGYTF. The CDR3 DNA reads as TGTGCCAGCAGTCCCCTGACAGCGAACTATGGCTACACCTTC.